These 18 T cell receptor beta chains were all obtained from the same sample, sequenced in a study of Graves' ophthalmopathy and Graves' hyperthyroidism. RNA transcripts were the template, and TCR beta CDR3 regions were amplified from them. Second-round multiplex PCR came after first-round RT-PCR with HTBI primers. One entry per CDR3 protein results from TCRdb running MiXCR on the multiplex PCR reads. The sample carries about 740,000 distinct CDR3 sequences, 40% recorded once. Sequenced input: peripheral blood. These receptors came from an adult man with Graves' ophthalmopathy.

The rearrangement joins TRBV29-1 to TRBJ2-7; TRBD1 is a possible D gene (6 bases). CDR3 length: 13 amino acids. Trimming cost V 3 bases and J 2 bases, with 11 bases left between them. Germline lookup yields CDR1 SQVTM and CDR2 ANQGSEA. The DNA for the CDR3 is TGCAGCGTTGACGGGAACAGGGCCTACGAGCAGTACTTC. Amino acids: CSVDGNRAYEQYF.

The chain links TRBV7-9 to TRBJ2-2; D unresolved. Germline values: CDR1 SEHNR, CDR2 FQNEAQ (reference sequence). Trimming took off 5 bases at V and 3 bases at J, with 10 bases between the two ends. This CDR3 contains 14 residues. Written as DNA, the CDR3 is TGTGCCAGCAGCGTATTGCAGGACACCGGGGAGCTGTTTTTT. As protein: CASSVLQDTGELFF. Full variable domain (rest looked up from reference TRBV7-9 and TRBJ2-2): DTGVSQNPRHKITKRGQNVTFRCDPISEHNRLYWYRQTLGQGPEFLTYFQNEAQLEKSRLLSDRFSAERPKGSFSTLEIQRTEQGDSAMYLCASSVLQDTGELFFGEGSRLTVL.

This clonotype was observed a handful of times. The J gene is TRBJ2-7, the V gene TRBV10-3; a weak D match, TRBD1 (5 bases). The V gene's germline CDR1 is ENHRY and CDR2 SYGVKD. CDR3 length: 14 residues. The ends were cut back, 10 bases at V and 2 bases at J, with 18 bases in the middle. Here the CDR3 DNA reads TGTGCCAGCAGACCCCAGGGTTCTCCCTACGAGCAGTACTTC. It codes for CASRPQGSPYEQYF.

J is TRBJ2-5 and V is TRBV7-2; TRBD2 matches 8 bases. Germline V gene sequence: CDR1 SGHTA, CDR2 FQGNSA. The CDR3 runs to 18 residues. J lost 3 bases, V lost 2 bases, and 14 bases had no gene match. CDR3 sequence reads: CASSLSPFFRREEETQYF. CDR3 nucleotides: TGTGCCAGCAGCTTATCACCTTTCTTTCGGCGGGAGGAAGAGACCCAGTACTTC.

This chain uses TRBV29-1 with TRBJ1-1, with a weak D call TRBD1 (6 bases). V was cut by 6 bases and J by 2 bases, with 13 bases left in between. This CDR3 is 13 amino acids long. CDR1 is SQVTM, CDR2 ANQGSEA, per germline. The CDR3 DNA reads TGCAGCGTGAAACAGGGTCAAAACACTGAAGCTTTCTTT. Its protein product is CSVKQGQNTEAFF. Full variable domain (missing parts from reference TRBV29-1 and TRBJ1-1): SAVISQKPSRDICQRGTSLTIQCQVDSQVTMMFWYRQQPGQSLTLIATANQGSEATYESGFVIDKFPISRPNLTFSTLTVSNMSPEDSSIYLCSVKQGQNTEAFFGQGTRLTVV.

This clonotype was seen repeatedly, ten times or more. V gene TRBV2 combines with J gene TRBJ1-4, with D possibly matching TRBD1 (5 bases). Trimming shortened V by 3 bases and J by 5 bases, and 10 bases separated the two germline ends. The CDR3 is 14 amino acids. Looked up from germline, CDR1 is SNHLY and CDR2 is FYNNEI. The CDR3 here is CASSEGRQNEKLFF. The CDR3 region has the DNA TGTGCCAGCAGTGAGGGGCGTCAGAATGAAAAACTGTTTTTT.

The chain is built from TRBV10-2 and TRBJ1-1; D gene unclear. The CDR3 consists of 14 residues. The V gene lost 6 bases and the J gene lost 1 base, with 12 bases spanning the gap. The germline V gene encodes CDR1 WSHSY and CDR2 SAAADI. DNA of the CDR3: TGCGCCAGCAGGGAACAGTCACCGAACACTGAAGCTTTCTTT. This sequence encodes CASREQSPNTEAFF.

In regard to this clonotype: The junction departs from the called germline gene at one end, perhaps through a read error. The CDR3 sequence: CASTETLGANYGYTF. The CDR3 DNA follows: TGCGCCAGCACCGAGACACTCGGGGCTAACTATGGCTACACCTTC. The chain is built from TRBV9 and TRBJ1-2, with unresolved D. Germline-derived CDR1 and CDR2 are SGDLS and YYNGEE. The CDR3 spans 15 residues. The variable domain in full, with the rest retrieved from reference TRBV9 and TRBJ1-2, is DSGVTQTPKHLITATGQRVTLRCSPRSGDLSVYWYQQSLDQGLQFLIQYYNGEERAKGNILERFSAQQFPDLHSELNLSSLELGDSALYFCASTETLGANYGYTFGSGTRLTVV.

This clonotype has a handful of counts. The V gene is TRBV7-9, the J gene TRBJ1-2; D is perhaps TRBD1 (6 bases). Germline CDR1 reads SEHNR; CDR2 reads FQNEAQ (reference sequence). Trimming stripped 3 bases from V and 6 bases from J, with 8 bases between. This CDR3 has 12 amino acids. The CDR3 loop reads CASSFGDNGYTF. The CDR3 region has the DNA TGTGCCAGCAGCTTCGGGGACAATGGCTACACCTTC.

This clonotype was counted a few times. The rearrangement links TRBV20-1 to TRBJ1-5, with TRBD1 as a possible D gene (5 bases). Germline loops: CDR1 DFQATT, CDR2 SNEGSKA (reference sequence). Between the trimmed V and J ends, which lost 5 bases and 11 bases, there was a span of 22 bases. This CDR3 spans 14 amino acids. CDR3: CSAQRGTGVSAQHF. Written as DNA, the CDR3 is TGCAGTGCTCAGAGGGGCACCGGGGTTTCAGCCCAGCATTTT.

In regard to this clonotype: A read error may be the cause here, since a much bigger clone is one base away. V and J are TRBV3-1 and TRBJ1-2, with 8 bases identical to TRBD1. In germline, CDR1 is LGHDT, CDR2 YNNKEL (reference sequence). V shed 4 bases and J 6 bases; nucleotides not matched to a gene: 4. The CDR3 is 13 amino acids. The CDR3 protein is CASSRETGDGYTF. The CDR3 DNA reads as TGTGCCAGCAGCCGCGAGACAGGGGATGGCTACACCTTC.

This clonotype was found a few times. The genes are TRBV19 and TRBJ2-2; 8 bases are a match to TRBD1. The CDR3 has 17 amino acids. Trimming cost V 3 bases and J 5 bases; bases outside gene matches: 11. Per germline, CDR1 LNHDA and CDR2 SQIVND (reference sequence). CDR3 coding DNA: TGTGCCAGTAGTATCACCCCATGGACAGGGCTGACCGGGGAGCTGTTTTTT. Its protein product is CASSITPWTGLTGELFF.

With regard to this clonotype: This clone may be a read error of a much larger clone one base away. V is TRBV2 and J is TRBJ1-4; D gene ambiguous. Germline V gene sequence: CDR1 SNHLY, CDR2 FYNNEI. The CDR3 sequence is 12 residues long. The CDR3 nucleotides read TGTGCCAGCGGTGACGGGGTCGGGAAACTGTTTTTT. Translating gives CASGDGVGKLFF.

This clonotype was recorded a few times. This chain links TRBV11-2 with TRBJ2-2; possible D gene TRBD2, 6 bases. V lost 2 bases, J lost 5 bases, and 12 bases lay in between. CDR3 size: 15 residues. Germline CDR1 reads SGHAT; CDR2 reads FQNNGV. The CDR3 loop is CASSLPSGGTGELFF. CDR3 coding DNA: TGTGCCAGCAGCTTACCTAGTGGGGGGACCGGGGAGCTGTTTTTT.

This clonotype appeared many times. The chain combines TRBV6-6 with TRBJ1-6; tentatively, D is TRBD1 (5 bases). This CDR3 spans 12 amino acids. The V end lost 6 bases, the J end lost 16 bases, and 16 bases lay between the germline ends. Germline V gene sequence: CDR1 MNHNY, CDR2 SVGAGI (reference sequence). As DNA, the CDR3 is TGTGCCAGCAGCGAGACAGCACTGGAACTCCACTTT. It encodes CASSETALELHF.

The V call is TRBV11-2, the J call TRBJ1-1; D is possibly TRBD1 (5 bases). The germline gives CDR1 SGHAT, CDR2 FQNNGV. The CDR3 sequence is 14 residues long. The V gene lost 7 bases and the J gene lost 10 bases, with 22 bases spanning the gap. In DNA, the CDR3 is TGTGCCAGCACCCCCCTTGCCCGGGGGGGTGTAGCTTTCTTT. This codes for CASTPLARGGVAFF.

This clonotype was seen ten or more times. This chain joins TRBV4-2 and TRBJ1-5, with TRBD1 matching 10 bases. With 5 bases clipped from V and 2 bases from J, the junction kept 6 bases outside the gene matches. The V gene's germline CDR1 is LGHNA and CDR2 YNFKEQ. CDR3 length equals 16 residues. Written as DNA, the CDR3 is TGTGCCAGCAGCTCCCGGACAGGGGGAGGCAATCAGCCCCAGCATTTT. This encodes CASSSRTGGGNQPQHF.

The table lists this clonotype with a few counts. At one of its ends the junction is not consistent with the germline gene, which may arise from a read error. This chain links TRBV7-2 with TRBJ2-2, with a tentative D call TRBD2 (6 bases). Germline assignment: CDR1 SGHTA and CDR2 FQGNSA. CDR3 size: 11 residues. CDR3 amino acids: CASSLAGGLFF. In DNA, the CDR3 is TGTGCCAGCAGCTTAGCGGGGGGGCTGTTTTTT.